The T cell receptor beta chain under discussion was sequenced for a study of beta chain features in type 1 diabetes. This clone appeared a few times. With 0 bases removed from V and 3 bases from J, the gap between germline ends came to 12 bases. The CDR3 consists of 16 residues. Germline V lookup: CDR1 SGHTA, CDR2 FQGNSA. It was via CD45RO/CCR7/CD25/CD127/CD95/CD27 that CD4+ naive, central memory, regulatory and stem cell-like memory cells were sorted. Since all of the isolated RNA was reverse transcribed, expressed TCRB transcripts were what got sequenced. Generated by immunoSEQ multiplex PCR, the TCRdb table keeps only in-frame clones and is missing some. The sample lists hundreds of thousands of clones; roughly a sixth were seen once.

This rearrangement joins TRBV7-2 to TRBJ2-4, with TRBD2 as a possible D gene (7 bases). Sequenced material: naive CD4+ T cells from blood. The receptor was derived from a young man in good health. The CDR3 DNA sequence: TGTGCCAGCAGCTTAGCGCGCGGGGGCGTCAAAAACATTCAGTACTTC. Residues: CASSLARGGVKNIQYF.